This paragraph covers one T cell receptor (beta chain) sequence. The sample belongs to a study of blood T cell repertoires in COVID-19. V lost 5 bases to trimming and J lost 0 bases, with 22 bases between them. The CDR3 covers 18 residues. Germline V gene lookup returns CDR1 SEHNR and CDR2 FQNEAQ (reference sequence). Generated by immunoSEQ multiplex PCR, the TCRdb table keeps only in-frame clones and is missing some. The sample includes 140,000 or so clones, around 86% of them seen just once. This TCR was sampled from a human donor in a cohort sampled during active COVID-19. The V and J genes are TRBV7-9 and TRBJ1-2; perhaps TRBD1 as D (6 bases). Sample: peripheral blood. The CDR3 is CASSPLQGLGVANYGYTF. The CDR3 DNA reads as TGTGCCAGCAGCCCGTTACAGGGTTTGGGAGTCGCTAACTATGGCTACACCTTC.